This T cell receptor beta chain was recovered during a study of T cell clonality in common variable immunodeficiency. Study results and caveats: Compared with healthy controls, CVID subjects showed increased TCRbeta clonality, mostly in about a third. In common variable immunodeficiency, TCR beta chains reportedly carried fewer deletions and N-nucleotide insertions.

Donors gave roughly 5 to 8 ml heparinized peripheral whole blood. Equal genomic DNA amounts from CVID and control samples were sequenced. The method was immunoSEQ multiplex PCR; TCRdb's version includes in-frame clones alone and lacks a portion of them. This repertoire holds roughly 52,000 clones, and none appear only once. This clone has more than one count but fewer than ten. Its antigen is currently unknown. Material for sequencing was peripheral blood mononuclear cells. This receptor was taken from a person aged 18-70 years in good health.

The CDR3 DNA, read in part, is TGTGCCAGCAGCTTAGGGGGGTCCTACGAC. This translates into CASSLGGSYD. The full CDR3 is CASSLGGSYDYTF. J is TRBJ1-2 and V is TRBV7-3; a weak D match, TRBD1 (5 bases). The CDR3 is cut off 3 residues early in the read; its end comes from the germline J gene. Germline V gives CDR1 SGHTA, CDR2 FQGTGA. This CDR3 spans 13 amino acids.